Each of the 19 T cell receptor beta chains below was sequenced from the same sample in a study of identical twins. TCRdb re-called the 5' RACE reads through MiXCR, storing one row per CDR3 protein. The data show under 300,000 distinct CDR3 sequences, with roughly 13% seen just once and about 4.1% held by the top ten. This sample also belongs to another study, concerning yellow fever vaccine responses in identical twins.

The specimen was memory (CD45RO+) T cells sorted from blood. These receptors were collected from a woman aged 18-29 years in good health.

The table lists this clonotype with many counts. V is TRBV15 and J is TRBJ2-1, with D hard to call. Germline loops: CDR1 LNHNV, CDR2 YYDKDF (reference sequence). V lost 1 base to trimming and J lost 12 bases, with 7 bases between them. The CDR3 sequence is 11 residues long. The CDR3 sequence: CATSRGLGQFF. For the CDR3, the DNA is TGTGCCACCAGCAGAGGATTGGGGCAGTTCTTC.

In this sample, this clonotype turned up a few times. Here the CDR3 reads CASRHGAREQETQYF. Written as DNA, the CDR3 is TGTGCCAGCAGGCACGGGGCACGGGAACAAGAGACCCAGTACTTC. The V gene is TRBV4-2, the J gene TRBJ2-5, with D possibly called TRBD1 or TRBD2 (5 bases each). Per the germline V gene, CDR1 is LGHNA and CDR2 is YNFKEQ. The CDR3 is 15 amino acids. Between the trimmed V and J ends, which lost 6 bases and 2 bases, there was a span of 16 bases.

This clonotype was seen a few times. The chain links TRBV28 to TRBJ2-1; D gene uncertain. Germline CDR1 and CDR2: MDHEN and SYDVKM. V was pared by 7 bases and J by 6 bases, with 16 bases between. This CDR3 is built from 14 residues. CDR3 residues: CASTDRVEPNEQFF. In DNA, the CDR3 is TGTGCCAGCACCGACCGGGTCGAACCCAATGAGCAGTTCTTC.

This clonotype was seen many times. The chain uses TRBV4-2 and TRBJ2-5; no clear D. Trimming removed 0 bases at V and 5 bases at J, with 13 bases between. This CDR3 is built from 15 residues. Germline loops: CDR1 LGHNA, CDR2 YNFKEQ. CDR3 bases: TGTGCCAGCAGCCAAGAGGTCTGGGTGTGGGAGACCCAGTACTTC. It encodes CASSQEVWVWETQYF.

This clonotype appeared a few times. This rearrangement joins TRBV7-9 to TRBJ2-5; D unclear. This CDR3 region has 12 residues. Per the germline V gene, CDR1 is SEHNR and CDR2 is FQNEAQ (reference sequence). Trimming removed 3 bases from V and 5 bases from J, with 7 bases in between. As DNA, the CDR3 is TGTGCCAGCAGCTTTCTGAGGGAGACCCAGTACTTC. Protein sequence: CASSFLRETQYF.

This clonotype was seen only a few times. The rearrangement joins TRBV2 to TRBJ2-5, with D possibly TRBD2 on 6 matching bases. Germline loops: CDR1 SNHLY, CDR2 FYNNEI. Trimming removed 3 bases from V and 0 bases from J, with 8 bases in between. The CDR3 extends over 14 amino acids. In nucleotides, the CDR3 is TGTGCCAGCAGTGACCGGGACTACCAAGAGACCCAGTACTTC. Its protein is CASSDRDYQETQYF.

This chain uses TRBV2 with TRBJ2-1; D might be TRBD1 or TRBD2, each matching 5 bases. V was trimmed by 8 bases and J by 9 bases, leaving 11 bases between them. In germline, CDR1 is SNHLY, CDR2 FYNNEI. The CDR3 spans 11 residues. CDR3 bases: TGTGCCAGCGTATCAGGGACTGAGCAGTTCTTC. This gives the protein CASVSGTEQFF.

This chain connects TRBV24-1 to TRBJ2-1, with 10 nucleotides matching TRBD2. The CDR3 is made up of 19 amino acids. Germline values: CDR1 KGHDR, CDR2 SFDVKD. V shed 4 bases and J 4 bases; nucleotides not matched to a gene: 15. The CDR3 is CATSDRRQASGRQYNEQFF. The CDR3 DNA sequence: TGTGCCACCAGTGACCGCCGGCAGGCTAGCGGGAGACAATACAATGAGCAGTTCTTC.

The genes are TRBV5-1 and TRBJ1-1; D gene ambiguous. This CDR3 contains 14 residues. Per germline, CDR1 SGHRS and CDR2 YFSETQ. V lost 0 bases to trimming and J lost 1 base, with 7 bases between them. CDR3 bases: TGCGCCAGCAGCTTGGACCTTAGGAACACTGAAGCTTTCTTT. It is translated as CASSLDLRNTEAFF.

The sample holds a few counts of this clonotype. V and J are TRBV6-5 and TRBJ2-1; 7 bases map to TRBD2. This CDR3 comprises 13 residues. V trimming: 2 bases; J trimming: 10 bases; junction bases outside the gene matches: 5. CDR1 and CDR2 (germline): MNHEY, SVGAGI. CDR3 region: CASSYNGAGEQFF. CDR3 bases: TGTGCCAGCAGTTACAACGGAGCGGGGGAGCAGTTCTTC.

The genes are TRBV6-1 and TRBJ2-1, with D perhaps TRBD2 (6 bases). CDR1 and CDR2 from the germline V gene are MNHNS and SASEGT. V was cut by 6 bases and J by 6 bases, with 18 bases left in between. This CDR3 is 15 amino acids long. CDR3 sequence reads: CASSHLGGLSNEQFF. The CDR3 region has the DNA TGTGCCAGCAGCCATCTAGGAGGGTTAAGCAATGAGCAGTTCTTC.

The chain joins TRBV28 to TRBJ1-1; D not resolved. Deletions cut 5 bases from V and 1 base from J, with 8 bases between. The CDR3 is 13 amino acids. The germline V gene encodes CDR1 MDHEN and CDR2 SYDVKM. The DNA for the CDR3 is TGTGCCAGCAGTCCCGCAACGAACACTGAAGCTTTCTTT. This sequence encodes CASSPATNTEAFF.

CDR3 in amino acids: CAISDLARQQETQYF. The CDR3 DNA is TGTGCCATCAGTGACCTGGCGAGACAACAAGAGACCCAGTACTTC. This chain joins TRBV10-3 and TRBJ2-5; no definite D call. The CDR3 totals 15 residues. Per the germline V gene, CDR1 is ENHRY and CDR2 is SYGVKD. Between the trimmed V and J ends, which lost 3 bases and 2 bases, there was a span of 13 bases.

This clonotype has a handful of counts. A junction boundary mismatches the germline segment, possibly from a read error. CDR3 region: CASSLDGTSSDEQYF. The DNA of the CDR3 is TGCGCCAGCAGCTTGGACGGGACTAGCTCCGACGAGCAGTACTTC. V and J are TRBV5-1 and TRBJ2-7, with 9 bases identical to TRBD2. Germline V gene data show CDR1 as SGHRS and CDR2 as YFSETQ. CDR3 length: 15 residues.

This clonotype has only a few counts. The chain is built from TRBV7-2 and TRBJ2-3; 8 bases are shared with TRBD2. The CDR3 totals 16 residues. J was trimmed by 8 bases and V by 1 base; bases with no gene match: 11. Germline lookup yields CDR1 SGHTA and CDR2 FQGNSA. The CDR3 region has the DNA TGTGCCAGCAGCTTAGATAGCGGGACTCGAACACGTACGCAGTATTTT. Protein product: CASSLDSGTRTRTQYF.

The chain is built from TRBV20-1 and TRBJ2-7; D assignment may be TRBD1 or TRBD2 (7 bases each). Trimming cost V 6 bases and J 1 base, with 10 bases left between them. The CDR3 has 12 residues. Per germline, CDR1 DFQATT and CDR2 SNEGSKA (reference sequence). CDR3 nucleotide sequence: TGCAGTGCCCAGGGGGGGTCCTACGAGCAGTACTTC. Translation gives CSAQGGSYEQYF.

The table lists this clonotype with many counts. The chain links TRBV27 to TRBJ2-7, with TRBD2 matching 14 bases. The V and J ends lost 2 bases and 4 bases, in that order; junction bases with no gene match: 7. Germline V gene data show CDR1 as MNHEY and CDR2 as SMNVEV (reference sequence). This CDR3 has 17 amino acids. DNA for the CDR3: TGTGCCAGCAGTTTAACGGGACTAGCGGGAGCGTTTTACGAGCAGTACTTC. This translates into CASSLTGLAGAFYEQYF.

This clonotype was observed at least ten times. The rearrangement joins TRBV5-1 to TRBJ2-2; tentatively, D is TRBD2 (6 bases). Germline CDR1 SGHRS, CDR2 YFSETQ. This CDR3 is built from 14 residues. Trimming removed 0 bases from V and 6 bases from J, with 9 bases in between. CDR3 residues: CASSLARGSGELFF. The CDR3 region has the DNA TGCGCCAGCAGCTTGGCCCGGGGGTCCGGGGAGCTGTTTTTT.

This clonotype came up many times. CDR3 bases: TGCGCCAGCAGCAGCACAGGGGGGGATTCACCCCTCCACTTT. The encoded protein is CASSSTGGDSPLHF. V is TRBV5-1 and J is TRBJ1-6; the match to TRBD1 covers 8 bases. V gave up 4 bases and J gave up 8 bases; unmatched junction bases: 5. This CDR3 has 14 residues. Germline CDR1 SGHRS, CDR2 YFSETQ.